This TCR beta chain was captured by sequencing in a study of shared clonotypes between healthy human individuals. Using immunoSEQ multiplex PCR, the repertoire was profiled, and TCRdb retains in-frame clones only, with some absent. The sample shows more than 1.2 million clones, about 98.5% of them seen only once. The CDR3 loop spans 15 amino acids. Germline CDR1 SGHVS, CDR2 FQNEAQ. Trimming pared 8 bases from V and 2 bases from J, leaving 15 bases between. This TCR was sampled from a man aged 25-40 years in good health. The chain couples TRBV7-8 to TRBJ2-2; tentatively, D is TRBD1 (6 bases). The sample taken for sequencing was naive CD4+ T cells sorted from blood. Subset indicated: CD45RA+ positively selected. The CDR3 sequence: CASHQGRPNTGELFF. Written as DNA, the CDR3 is TGTGCCAGCCACCAGGGGCGGCCTAACACCGGGGAGCTGTTTTTT. The full variable domain, in which reference TRBV7-8 and TRBJ2-2 provide the parts outside the CDR3, is GAGVSQSPRYKVAKRGQDVALRCDPISGHVSLFWYQQALGQGPEFLTYFQNEAQLDKSGLPSDRFFAERPEGSVSTLKIQRTQQEDSAVYLCASHQGRPNTGELFFGEGSRLTVL.